This passage covers 24 T cell receptor beta chains from one sample sequenced in a study of shared clonotypes between healthy human individuals. The protocol was immunoSEQ multiplex PCR, while the TCRdb copy is restricted to in-frame clones and leaves out a portion. The sample shows about 2.4 million clones, 93% of them seen only once. Material for sequencing was naive CD4+ T cells from PBMCs. Specified subset: CD45RA+ positively selected. The receptor source for this set is a man aged 18 to 30 in good health. Some clones in this sample may be carry-over from other donors' samples.

The V call is TRBV6-5, the J call TRBJ1-6, with D possibly being TRBD1 (5 bases). Germline V lookup: CDR1 MNHEY, CDR2 SVGAGI. The CDR3 runs 15 residues. V dropped 6 bases and J dropped 10 bases, with 19 bases sitting between them. CDR3 in amino acids: CASSSSGTGGSPLHF. The CDR3 region has the DNA TGTGCCAGCAGCTCATCCGGGACTGGGGGATCACCCCTCCACTTT.

This sequence joins TRBV4-3 and TRBJ2-5; D possibly uses TRBD1 or TRBD2 (6 bases each). V lost 1 base to trimming and J lost 7 bases, with 19 bases between them. The CDR3 is 16 residues long. CDR1 is LGHNA and CDR2 is YSLEER in the germline V gene. The chain's CDR3 is CASSQARGAEPGTQYF. The CDR3 DNA sequence: TGCGCCAGCAGCCAAGCTAGGGGGGCGGAACCTGGGACCCAGTACTTC.

V and J are TRBV28 and TRBJ1-1, with D unresolved. Germline CDR1 and CDR2: MDHEN and SYDVKM. V was cut by 6 bases and J by 12 bases, with 23 bases left in between. The CDR3 sequence is 14 residues long. For the CDR3, the DNA is TGTGCCAGCAGAGCCGAAGAGCTAAAAAGTAAGCCTTTCTTT. It encodes CASRAEELKSKPFF.

V and J are TRBV12-5 and TRBJ2-3; 12 bases align to TRBD2. The V gene end was trimmed by 5 bases and the J gene end by 0 bases; junction bases not matched to a gene: 3. From germline, CDR1 is LGHNT and CDR2 FRNRAP. The CDR3 extends over 16 amino acids. The CDR3 DNA sequence: TGTGCTAGTGGTACCGGGACTAGCGGGAGCACAGATACGCAGTATTTT. Encoded protein: CASGTGTSGSTDTQYF.

The chain uses TRBV4-3 and TRBJ2-7, with 11 bases matching TRBD2. The CDR3 extends over 13 amino acids. The junction had 2 bases not matched to a gene; V was cut back by 4 bases and J by 6 bases. Germline CDR1 is LGHNA and CDR2 is YSLEER. The chain's CDR3 is CASSPGTSGEQYF. CDR3 sequence (DNA): TGCGCCAGCAGCCCCGGGACTAGCGGCGAGCAGTACTTC.

The chain carries TRBV2 and TRBJ1-2; no clear D. This CDR3 has 12 amino acids. V lost 6 bases, J lost 2 bases, and 7 bases lay in between. Germline values: CDR1 SNHLY, CDR2 FYNNEI. The CDR3 DNA is TGTGCCAGCAGGCGAGGGAACTATGGCTACACCTTC. Its translation is CASRRGNYGYTF.

This chain joins TRBV5-6 and TRBJ1-4; weak D call: TRBD1 (5 bases). There are 14 residues in the CDR3. Per germline, CDR1 SGHDT and CDR2 YYEEEE. Trimming removed 5 bases at V and 1 base at J, with 9 bases between. CDR3 in DNA: TGTGCCAGCAGTAGGGACCTAACTAATGAAAAACTGTTTTTT. Its protein is CASSRDLTNEKLFF.

The table lists this clone with a few counts. The sample has other DNA sequences that encode this CDR3 too. The chain joins TRBV20-1 to TRBJ1-1; D not resolved. The CDR3 contains 11 residues. Trimming stripped 2 bases from V and 2 bases from J, with 3 bases between. Germline V CDR1 and CDR2: DFQATT, SNEGSKA (reference sequence). CDR3 sequence reads: CSARSNTEAFF. CDR3 sequence (DNA): TGCAGTGCTAGAAGCAACACTGAAGCTTTCTTT.

CDR3 sequence (DNA): TGTGCCAGCAGTACCTGGACAGCCCGAGAGACCCAGTACTTC. This encodes CASSTWTARETQYF. This rearrangement joins TRBV28 to TRBJ2-5; D is possibly TRBD1 (6 bases). Per the germline V gene, CDR1 is MDHEN and CDR2 is SYDVKM. The length of the CDR3 is 14 residues. With 5 bases removed from V and 4 bases from J, the gap between germline ends came to 14 bases.

V is TRBV5-1 and J is TRBJ1-1; TRBD1 is a possible D gene (5 bases). CDR1 SGHRS and CDR2 YFSETQ come from the germline V gene. V was shortened by 4 bases and J by 0 bases, with 16 bases between the two germline ends. The CDR3 contains 16 residues. The chain's CDR3 is CASSQGPTEMNTEAFF. The CDR3 region has the DNA TGCGCCAGCAGCCAAGGCCCGACAGAGATGAACACTGAAGCTTTCTTT.

On this clone itself: This sample includes further DNA sequences coding for the same CDR3. The V and J genes are TRBV28 and TRBJ1-2; 7 bases line up with TRBD1. The germline gives CDR1 MDHEN, CDR2 SYDVKM. This CDR3 comprises 13 residues. The V gene end was trimmed by 4 bases and the J gene end by 7 bases; junction bases not matched to a gene: 6. The CDR3 region has the DNA TGTGCCAGCAGTTCCACAGGGGCGGGTGGCTACACCTTC. It specifies CASSSTGAGGYTF.

The chain carries TRBV19 and TRBJ2-7; tentatively, D is TRBD2 (6 bases). V lost 4 bases and J lost 4, with 17 bases in between. The CDR3 contains 15 residues. Germline CDR1 and CDR2: LNHDA and SQIVND (reference sequence). Written as DNA, the CDR3 is TGTGCCAGTAGTAACGATCATCGACTAGTATACGAGCAGTACTTC. This codes for CASSNDHRLVYEQYF.

The chain couples TRBV28 to TRBJ2-6, with D maybe TRBD2 (6 bases). Trimming shortened V by 5 bases and J by 3 bases, and 14 bases separated the two germline ends. The CDR3 runs 16 residues. Germline CDR1 MDHEN, CDR2 SYDVKM. CDR3 DNA: TGTGCCAGCAGTCCGACGGGAGTCGGTGGGGCCAACGTCCTGACTTTC. The encoded protein is CASSPTGVGGANVLTF.

V gene TRBV28 combines with J gene TRBJ2-5; D possibly matches TRBD1 or TRBD2 (5 bases each). Trimming took off 3 bases at V and 7 bases at J, with 15 bases between the two ends. CDR3 length equals 14 residues. The V gene's germline CDR1 is MDHEN and CDR2 SYDVKM. This CDR3 is CASSFTGRWGTQYF. The CDR3, as DNA: TGTGCCAGCAGTTTCACGGGACGCTGGGGGACCCAGTACTTC.

The chain is built from TRBV5-1 and TRBJ2-4, with 7 positions matching TRBD2. V dropped 0 bases and J dropped 0; count of bases not matched to a gene: 6. CDR3 length: 17 amino acids. Looked up from germline, CDR1 is SGHRS and CDR2 is YFSETQ. CDR3 DNA: TGCGCCAGCAGCTTGGCCTGGGGACTAATAGCCAAAAACATTCAGTACTTC. Amino acid sequence: CASSLAWGLIAKNIQYF. The full variable domain, rest sourced from reference TRBV5-1 and TRBJ2-4, is KAGVTQTPRYLIKTRGQQVTLSCSPISGHRSVSWYQQTPGQGLQFLFEYFSETQRNKGNFPGRFSGRQFSNSRSEMNVSTLELGDSALYLCASSLAWGLIAKNIQYFGAGTRLSVL.

The chain uses TRBV5-6 and TRBJ1-1, with D unresolved. CDR3 size: 15 residues. Germline-derived CDR1 and CDR2 are SGHDT and YYEEEE. V lost 0 bases, J lost 0 bases, and 9 bases lay in between. This CDR3 is CASSLEPELNTEAFF. DNA for the CDR3: TGTGCCAGCAGCTTGGAGCCAGAGCTGAACACTGAAGCTTTCTTT.

The chain couples TRBV15 to TRBJ2-5, with D hard to call. Germline V gives CDR1 LNHNV, CDR2 YYDKDF (reference sequence). CDR3 length equals 14 residues. Trimming removed 0 bases at V and 2 bases at J, with 7 bases between. The CDR3: CATSRDGIQETQYF. The DNA for the CDR3 is TGTGCCACCAGCAGAGATGGCATTCAAGAGACCCAGTACTTC.

V is TRBV19 and J is TRBJ2-2, with D possibly TRBD2 on 5 matching bases. The CDR3 is 14 residues long. Germline V lookup: CDR1 LNHDA, CDR2 SQIVND (reference sequence). Trimming stripped 10 bases from V and 2 bases from J, with 14 bases between. The CDR3 DNA reads as TGTGCCACGAAAAGGACTGGAAACACCGGGGAGCTGTTTTTT. Translated, it gives CATKRTGNTGELFF.

To note about this clone: The junction departs from germline at one end; a sequencing error may be responsible. The chain couples TRBV7-9 to TRBJ2-5, with TRBD1 as a possible D gene (6 bases). There are 14 residues in the CDR3. Germline CDR1 and CDR2: SEHNR and FQNEAQ (reference sequence). The CDR3: CASSSGQSQGTQYF. CDR3 nucleotide sequence: TGTGCCAGCAGCTCAGGACAGAGCCAAGGGACCCAGTACTTC.

The chain is built from TRBV10-3 and TRBJ1-5, with 10 bases fitting TRBD1. Per the germline V gene, CDR1 is ENHRY and CDR2 is SYGVKD. The CDR3 consists of 15 residues. V gave up 2 bases and J gave up 3 bases; unmatched junction bases: 1. The CDR3 sequence is CAISEGQGVNQPQHF. The CDR3 bases are TGTGCCATCAGTGAGGGACAGGGGGTCAATCAGCCCCAGCATTTT.

This chain uses TRBV6-5 with TRBJ2-7, with D perhaps TRBD1 (5 bases). The CDR3 is 15 residues long. Germline V gene lookup returns CDR1 MNHEY and CDR2 SVGAGI. V lost 2 bases and J lost 2, with 13 bases in between. CDR3 in amino acids: CASSYNRNPAYEQYF. The CDR3 DNA is TGTGCCAGCAGTTACAACAGGAACCCAGCCTACGAGCAGTACTTC.

J is TRBJ1-1 and V is TRBV19, with 11 bases aligning to TRBD1. V trimming: 8 bases; J trimming: 4 bases; junction bases outside the gene matches: 9. CDR3 length equals 15 residues. Germline V gene sequence: CDR1 LNHDA, CDR2 SQIVND (reference sequence). Here the CDR3 reads CASARGQGVSTEAFF. CDR3 bases: TGTGCCAGTGCCCGGGGACAGGGGGTATCCACTGAAGCTTTCTTT. Based on the CDR3 plus reference TRBV19 and TRBJ1-1, the full variable domain is DGGITQSPKYLFRKEGQNVTLSCEQNLNHDAMYWYRQDPGQGLRLIYYSQIVNDFQKGDIAEGYSVSREKKESFPLTVTSAQKNPTAFYLCASARGQGVSTEAFFGQGTRLTVV.

The rearrangement uses TRBV6-1 and TRBJ1-2; 10 nucleotides align to TRBD1. CDR3 length equals 14 residues. The V gene's germline CDR1 is MNHNS and CDR2 SASEGT. With 6 bases clipped from V and 7 bases from J, the junction kept 8 bases outside the gene matches. In nucleotides, the CDR3 is TGTGCCAGCAGGGAAACTCGGACAGGGGGTGGCTACACCTTC. Amino acid sequence: CASRETRTGGGYTF.

This chain joins TRBV15 and TRBJ2-1; D is undetermined. With 1 base removed from V and 2 bases from J, the gap between germline ends came to 9 bases. From germline, CDR1 is LNHNV and CDR2 YYDKDF (reference sequence). The CDR3 contains 15 residues. CDR3 nucleotide sequence: TGTGCCACCAGCAGAGGCCGTCTTACCTACAATGAGCAGTTCTTC. This translates into CATSRGRLTYNEQFF.